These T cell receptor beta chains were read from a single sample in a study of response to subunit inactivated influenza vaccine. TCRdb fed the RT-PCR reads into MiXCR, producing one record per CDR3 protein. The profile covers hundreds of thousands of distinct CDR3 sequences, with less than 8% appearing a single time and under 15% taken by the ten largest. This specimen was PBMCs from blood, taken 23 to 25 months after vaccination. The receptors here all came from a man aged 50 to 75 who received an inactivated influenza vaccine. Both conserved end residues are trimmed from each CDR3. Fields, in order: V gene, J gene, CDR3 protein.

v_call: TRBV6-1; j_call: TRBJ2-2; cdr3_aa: ASNKRERGTGELF
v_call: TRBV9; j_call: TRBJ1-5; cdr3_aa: ASSGQGPNQPQH
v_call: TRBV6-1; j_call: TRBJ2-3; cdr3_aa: ASSAGLAITDTQY
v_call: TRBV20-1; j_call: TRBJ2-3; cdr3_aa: SAPPSGKVTDTQY
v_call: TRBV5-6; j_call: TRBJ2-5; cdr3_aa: ASSFFSLGHQETQY
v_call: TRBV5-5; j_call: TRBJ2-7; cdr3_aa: ASSLTGDIEQY
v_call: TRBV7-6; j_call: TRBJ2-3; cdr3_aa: ASSFSSADTQY
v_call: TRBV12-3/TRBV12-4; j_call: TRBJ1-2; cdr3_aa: ASSSLPGWGYT
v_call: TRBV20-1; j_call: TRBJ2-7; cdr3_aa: SATLAGGEQY
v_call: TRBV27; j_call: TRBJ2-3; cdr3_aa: ASSPTGDWVTDTQY
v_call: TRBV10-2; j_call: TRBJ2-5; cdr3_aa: ASSAVASGKETQY
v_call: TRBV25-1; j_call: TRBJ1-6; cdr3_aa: ASTGQGASPLH
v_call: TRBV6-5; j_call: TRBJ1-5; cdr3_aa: ASSSRDRDQPQH
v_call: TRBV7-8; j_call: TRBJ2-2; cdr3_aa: ASSLNSGGPLTLNTGELF
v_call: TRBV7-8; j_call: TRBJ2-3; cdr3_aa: ASSLQGRRGLADTQY
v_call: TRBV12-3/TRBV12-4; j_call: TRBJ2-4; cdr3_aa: ASSFTGGVIQY
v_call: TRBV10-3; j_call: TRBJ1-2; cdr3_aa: AISESGQGNNYGYT
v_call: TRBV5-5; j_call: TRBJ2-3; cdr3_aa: ASSLVDRGGSDTQY
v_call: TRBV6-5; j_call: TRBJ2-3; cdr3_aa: ASSNRGRADTQY
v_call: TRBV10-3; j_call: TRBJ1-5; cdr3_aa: AINTEFSNQPQH
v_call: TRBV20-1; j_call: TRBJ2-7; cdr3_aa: SASGAPGTYEQY
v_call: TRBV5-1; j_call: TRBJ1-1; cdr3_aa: ASRQGSSVPNTEAF
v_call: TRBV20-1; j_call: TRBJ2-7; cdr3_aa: SARPLAVPYEQY
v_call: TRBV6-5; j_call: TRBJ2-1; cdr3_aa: ASSYSTVYNEQF
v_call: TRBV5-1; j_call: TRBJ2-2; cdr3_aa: ASSRTGVNTGELF
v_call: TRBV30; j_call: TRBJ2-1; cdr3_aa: AWRLGGAYNEQF
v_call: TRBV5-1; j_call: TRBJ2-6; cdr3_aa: ASMRAGANVLT
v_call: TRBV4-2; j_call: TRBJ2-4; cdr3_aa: ASSQDVKNIQY
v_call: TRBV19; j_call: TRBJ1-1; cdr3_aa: AAQGYRNTEAF
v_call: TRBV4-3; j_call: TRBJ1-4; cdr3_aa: ASSQFNDGREKLF
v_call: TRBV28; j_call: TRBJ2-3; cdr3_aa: ASSYGQGGRFITDTQY
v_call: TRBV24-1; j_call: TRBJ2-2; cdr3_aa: ATSLSGGELF
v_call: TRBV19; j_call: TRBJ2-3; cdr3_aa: ASSTPPGQGVDTQY
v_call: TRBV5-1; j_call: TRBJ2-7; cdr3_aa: ASSFGWTDVGEQY
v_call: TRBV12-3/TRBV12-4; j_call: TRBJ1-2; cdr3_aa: ASTPGPSYGYT
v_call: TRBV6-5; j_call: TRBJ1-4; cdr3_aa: ASSYAKRPEKLF
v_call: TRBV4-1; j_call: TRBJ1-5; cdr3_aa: ASSQVGEGRPQH
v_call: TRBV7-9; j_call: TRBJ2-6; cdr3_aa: ASSVPGQAPGANVLT
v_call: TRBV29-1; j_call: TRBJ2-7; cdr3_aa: SVEGTGLSAYEQY
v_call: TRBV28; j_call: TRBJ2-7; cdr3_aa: ATDRGSYEQY
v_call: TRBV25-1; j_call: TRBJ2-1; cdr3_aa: ASSFHRAKSYNEQF